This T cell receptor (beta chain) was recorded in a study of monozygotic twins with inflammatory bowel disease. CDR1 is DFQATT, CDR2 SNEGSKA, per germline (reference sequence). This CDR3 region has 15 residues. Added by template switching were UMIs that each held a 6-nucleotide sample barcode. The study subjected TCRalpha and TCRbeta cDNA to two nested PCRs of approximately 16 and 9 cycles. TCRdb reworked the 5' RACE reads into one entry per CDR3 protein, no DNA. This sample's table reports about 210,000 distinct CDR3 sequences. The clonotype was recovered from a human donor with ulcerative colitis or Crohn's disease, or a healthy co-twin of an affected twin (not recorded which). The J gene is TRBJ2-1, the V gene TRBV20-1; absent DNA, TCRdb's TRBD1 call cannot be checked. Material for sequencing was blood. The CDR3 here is CSASKGGSAYNEQFF.